These 14 T cell receptor beta chains were sequenced from one sample in a study of cytomegalovirus exposure and HLA in healthy donors. Amplification used 60 Vbeta primers and 13 Jbeta primers. Repertoires were generated with immunoSEQ multiplex PCR, while TCRdb's copy carries only in-frame clones and drops some. Of 100,000 to 150,000 clones listed, around four fifths are singletons. The sample consisted of PBMCs. The receptors were gathered from a boy aged 2 to 9 in good health and CMV-seronegative.

V and J are TRBV15 and TRBJ2-2, with D tentatively TRBD1 (6 bases). V was trimmed by 5 bases and J by 5 bases, leaving 9 bases between them. The germline V gene has CDR1 LNHNV and CDR2 YYDKDF (reference sequence). The CDR3 has 13 residues. Here the CDR3 reads CATSLTGTGELFF. Written as DNA, the CDR3 is TGTGCCACCAGCCTTACAGGGACCGGGGAGCTGTTTTTT.

The chain carries TRBV4-1 and TRBJ1-5; no reliable D call. The V gene's germline CDR1 is MGHRA and CDR2 YSYEKL. Trimming removed 0 bases at V and 6 bases at J, with 9 bases between. This CDR3 spans 14 amino acids. As DNA, the CDR3 is TGCGCCAGCAGCCAAGATATGTCGAGTCAGCCCCAGCATTTT. It is translated as CASSQDMSSQPQHF.

This chain joins TRBV7-2 and TRBJ2-5; D may be TRBD1 (5 bases). CDR1 and CDR2 (germline): SGHTA, FQGNSA. The CDR3 consists of 16 residues. The ends were cut back, 5 bases at V and 0 bases at J, with 16 bases in the middle. The CDR3 loop is CASSLQGRANQETQYF. CDR3 in DNA: TGTGCCAGCAGCCTCCAGGGCAGGGCAAACCAAGAGACCCAGTACTTC.

The table lists this clone with a count of one. J is TRBJ2-5 and V is TRBV5-8; the match to TRBD1 covers 7 bases. The CDR3 contains 16 residues. After removal of 4 bases from V and 1 base from J, the junction contained 10 bases not matched to a gene. From germline, CDR1 is SGHTS and CDR2 YDEGEE. The CDR3 sequence: CASSPLTGVGQETQYF. CDR3 nucleotides: TGTGCCAGCAGCCCACTCACAGGGGTAGGCCAAGAGACCCAGTACTTC.

This clone was detected once. The V call is TRBV10-3, the J call TRBJ1-4; perhaps TRBD1 as D (6 bases). Germline V gives CDR1 ENHRY, CDR2 SYGVKD. This CDR3 has 15 amino acids. The germline V and J ends were trimmed by 2 bases and 8 bases, with 15 bases remaining between them. The CDR3 nucleotides are TGTGCCATCAGTGAGGGGGCAGGGGCAGGGGAAAAACTGTTTTTT. This encodes CAISEGAGAGEKLFF.

CDR3 sequence reads: CASRQGAESYTF. The CDR3 DNA reads as TGTGCCAGCAGACAGGGAGCCGAGAGCTACACCTTC. V gene TRBV2 combines with J gene TRBJ1-2; weak D call: TRBD1 (6 bases). CDR3 length equals 12 residues. Deletions cut 6 bases from V and 9 bases from J, with 14 bases between. Germline CDR1 SNHLY, CDR2 FYNNEI.

The chain employs TRBV10-3 and TRBJ2-7; a weak D match, TRBD2 (5 bases). From germline, CDR1 is ENHRY and CDR2 SYGVKD. The V end was cut by 3 bases, the J end by 3 bases, with 6 bases between. This CDR3 contains 12 residues. CDR3 DNA: TGTGCCATCAGTGACGAGGGCTACGAGCAGTACGTC. It is translated as CAISDEGYEQYV.

This chain links TRBV9 with TRBJ2-5, with 8 positions matching TRBD2. Looked up from germline, CDR1 is SGDLS and CDR2 is YYNGEE. V was pared by 0 bases and J by 5 bases, with 6 bases of the junction left unmatched. This CDR3 is built from 15 residues. The CDR3 region is CASSVEGSGAETQYF. The CDR3 DNA reads TGTGCCAGCAGCGTAGAAGGTAGCGGGGCGGAGACCCAGTACTTC.

V usage is TRBV2 and J usage is TRBJ1-1; 10 bases are shared with TRBD1. Germline V gives CDR1 SNHLY, CDR2 FYNNEI. Trimming at V came to 4 bases and at J to 5 bases, leaving 4 bases not matched to a gene. The CDR3 totals 14 residues. CDR3 DNA: TGTGCCAGCAGTGGGACAGGGGGAAAAACTGAAGCTTTCTTT. This translates into CASSGTGGKTEAFF.

This clone was counted only a few times. In the same sample, other DNA sequences code for this CDR3. The J gene is TRBJ2-3, the V gene TRBV4-2, with 14 bases identical to TRBD2. V lost 1 base, J lost 0 bases, and 3 bases stayed unmatched. The germline V gene encodes CDR1 LGHNA and CDR2 YNFKEQ. The CDR3 spans 18 residues. The CDR3 loop is CASSQGLAGGPSTDTQYF. DNA for the CDR3: TGTGCCAGCAGCCAAGGACTAGCGGGGGGGCCTAGCACAGATACGCAGTATTTT.

The CDR3, as DNA: TGCGCCAGCAGCCAACAAGAGGGGGATAATTCACCCCTCCACTTT. This translates into CASSQQEGDNSPLHF. V gene TRBV4-3 combines with J gene TRBJ1-6; perhaps TRBD1 as D (6 bases). Per germline, CDR1 LGHNA and CDR2 YSLEER. V lost 2 bases, J lost 5 bases, and 10 bases lay in between. The CDR3 runs to 15 residues.

This chain connects TRBV19 to TRBJ2-5, with 8 positions matching TRBD1. Gene TRBJ2-7 matches the end of the DNA better, so the J call may be wrong. Germline-derived CDR1 and CDR2 are LNHDA and SQIVND (reference sequence). The CDR3 contains 13 residues. The CDR3 region is CASSIRQGREQYF. The CDR3 DNA follows: TGTGCCAGTAGTATACGACAGGGGCGCGAGCAGTACTTC.

This chain connects TRBV6-6 to TRBJ2-1; TRBD2 matches at 8 bases. The CDR3 runs 16 residues. Unmatched junction bases numbered 8, after V lost 6 bases and J lost 1 base. Germline CDR1 reads MNHNY; CDR2 reads SVGAGI (reference sequence). The CDR3 sequence: CASRRAGANSYNEQFF. The CDR3 DNA is TGTGCCAGCAGAAGAGCGGGAGCCAATTCCTACAATGAGCAGTTCTTC.

The V call is TRBV9, the J call TRBJ1-6; unclear D gene. The CDR3 has 13 amino acids. Trimming removed 0 bases from V and 10 bases from J, with 8 bases in between. In germline, CDR1 is SGDLS, CDR2 YYNGEE. The CDR3 bases are TGTGCCAGCAGCGTAGACATTTTATCACCCCTCCACTTT. Its protein is CASSVDILSPLHF.